Presented here are 26 T cell receptor beta chains from one specimen sequenced in a study of blood T cell repertoires in COVID-19. Data came from immunoSEQ multiplex PCR; TCRdb stores just in-frame clones and leaves some out. The sample shows around 450,000 clones, around 87% of them seen only once. Sequenced sample: PBMCs or T cells enriched from blood (not recorded which). Receptor source: a woman under 30 who had recovered from COVID-19.

This clone appeared a single time. The chain joins TRBV5-1 to TRBJ2-7; 7 bases are a match to TRBD2. V lost 1 base to trimming and J lost 2 bases; unmatched junction nucleotides: 6. The CDR3 has 15 residues. From germline, CDR1 is SGHRS and CDR2 YFSETQ. Here the CDR3 DNA reads TGCGCCAGCAGCTTGATCGAGCGGGGACCCTACGAGCAGTACTTC. This encodes CASSLIERGPYEQYF.

This clone came up a few times. The genes are TRBV5-1 and TRBJ1-5; D might be TRBD1 (5 bases). CDR1 and CDR2 from the germline V gene are SGHRS and YFSETQ. The length of the CDR3 is 15 residues. V was trimmed by 7 bases and J by 0 bases, leaving 14 bases between them. The CDR3, as DNA: TGCGCCAGCGCCCGGGACTCCGATAGCAATCAGCCCCAGCATTTT. Its translation: CASARDSDSNQPQHF.

The chain has TRBV9 and TRBJ2-3, with D possibly matching TRBD1 (6 bases). Trimming took 6 bases from V and 2 from J, leaving 10 bases between them. Per germline, CDR1 SGDLS and CDR2 YYNGEE. The CDR3 is 13 residues long. This chain's CDR3 is CASNRDNTDTQYF. CDR3 nucleotide sequence: TGTGCCAGCAACAGGGACAACACAGATACGCAGTATTTT.

This clone was counted a few times. The rearrangement joins TRBV28 to TRBJ1-3, with D maybe TRBD1 (6 bases). V was trimmed by 6 bases and J by 4 bases, leaving 13 bases between them. There are 14 residues in the CDR3. The germline V gene has CDR1 MDHEN and CDR2 SYDVKM. Written as DNA, the CDR3 is TGTGCCAGCAGGGCGCAGGGGTTGGGAAACACCATATATTTT. It specifies CASRAQGLGNTIYF.

About this clone: The sample holds other DNA sequences that translate to the same CDR3. CDR3 sequence: CASSLGGLNTEAFF. The CDR3 DNA is TGCGCCAGCAGCTTGGGGGGACTCAACACTGAAGCTTTCTTT. This chain links TRBV5-1 with TRBJ1-1, with D possibly matching TRBD1 (5 bases). Germline CDR1 and CDR2: SGHRS and YFSETQ. V was shortened by 0 bases and J by 2 bases, with 8 bases between the two germline ends. CDR3 length equals 14 residues.

Written as DNA, the CDR3 is TGTGCCAGCAGCACCCGGACAGATTTCCCTTACGAGCAGTACTTC. It translates to CASSTRTDFPYEQYF. The rearrangement joins TRBV7-9 to TRBJ2-7, with D perhaps matching TRBD1 (6 bases). Germline V gene data show CDR1 as SEHNR and CDR2 as FQNEAQ (reference sequence). This CDR3 spans 15 amino acids. Deletions cut 5 bases from V and 4 bases from J, with 18 bases between.

This chain joins TRBV6-5 and TRBJ1-1, with D possibly TRBD1 on 6 matching bases. CDR1 MNHEY and CDR2 SVGAGI come from the germline V gene. V lost 5 bases to trimming and J lost 3 bases, with 10 bases between them. The CDR3 spans 13 residues. The CDR3 sequence is CASSLGADTEAFF. DNA of the CDR3: TGTGCCAGCAGTCTGGGGGCTGACACTGAAGCTTTCTTT.

The chain uses TRBV7-8 and TRBJ2-7; perhaps TRBD1 as D (5 bases). The CDR3 length is 12 residues. CDR1 SGHVS and CDR2 FQNEAQ come from the germline V gene. Trimming cost V 3 bases and J 4 bases, with 7 bases left between them. This CDR3 is CASSFPGYEQYF. The CDR3 DNA is TGTGCCAGCAGCTTTCCAGGGTACGAGCAGTACTTC.

The genes are TRBV6-6 and TRBJ1-2; 7 nucleotides agree with TRBD1. CDR1 and CDR2 (germline): MNHNY, SVGAGI (reference sequence). This CDR3 spans 13 amino acids. V shed 10 bases and J 5 bases; nucleotides not matched to a gene: 10. CDR3 protein: CATSVGQTYGYTF. CDR3 sequence (DNA): TGTGCCACTTCCGTGGGACAGACGTATGGCTACACCTTC.

The chain recombines TRBV3-1 (or the pseudogene TRBV3-2) with TRBJ1-6; perhaps TRBD1 as D (6 bases). V was trimmed by 4 bases and J by 10 bases, leaving 14 bases between them. The CDR3 contains 14 residues. CDR1 is LGHDT and CDR2 is YNNKEL in the germline V gene (reference sequence). The CDR3 DNA reads TGTGCCAGCAGCCCTGGGGGCCTAGTGTCACCCCTCCACTTT. This encodes CASSPGGLVSPLHF.

The chain combines TRBV3-1 (or the pseudogene TRBV3-2) with TRBJ2-3, with 9 bases that match TRBD2. There are 15 residues in the CDR3. The V and J ends lost 0 bases and 7 bases, in that order; junction bases with no gene match: 5. Germline V gives CDR1 LGHDT, CDR2 YNNKEL (reference sequence). CDR3 sequence reads: CASSQDAAGGYTQYF. CDR3 nucleotide sequence: TGTGCCAGCAGCCAAGACGCAGCGGGGGGATATACGCAGTATTTT.

This chain joins TRBV24-1 and TRBJ1-4; D not certain. Germline-derived CDR1 and CDR2 are KGHDR and SFDVKD. This CDR3 is 13 amino acids long. Trimming took off 11 bases at V and 7 bases at J, with 16 bases between the two ends. CDR3 sequence: CAIQEAVGEKLFF. DNA for the CDR3: TGTGCCATCCAAGAGGCCGTCGGTGAAAAACTGTTTTTT.

V is TRBV15 and J is TRBJ2-7, with D perhaps TRBD2 (6 bases). This CDR3 is built from 13 residues. V lost 7 bases and J lost 0, with 10 bases in between. The germline V gene encodes CDR1 LNHNV and CDR2 YYDKDF (reference sequence). The DNA for the CDR3 is TGTGCCACCAACGACGGGGGCTCCTACGAGCAGTACTTC. Residues: CATNDGGSYEQYF.

V gene TRBV24-1 combines with J gene TRBJ1-5; D remains ambiguous. The germline gives CDR1 KGHDR, CDR2 SFDVKD. The CDR3 runs 13 residues. The ends were cut back, 10 bases at V and 5 bases at J, with 14 bases in the middle. The CDR3 region has the DNA TGTGCCACTGGGGAGTTGGATGATCAGCCCCAGCATTTT. The encoded protein is CATGELDDQPQHF.

This chain uses TRBV7-8 with TRBJ2-1; 7 nucleotides agree with TRBD2. The CDR3 is 16 residues long. Germline V gene data show CDR1 as SGHVS and CDR2 as FQNEAQ. The J segment lost 8 bases and the V segment lost 1 base, leaving 11 bases of the junction unmatched. The CDR3 spells CASSLVGLAVIDEQFF. CDR3 bases: TGTGCCAGCAGCTTAGTCGGGCTAGCGGTCATAGATGAGCAGTTCTTC.

On this clone itself: Other DNA sequences within the sample encode an identical CDR3. The chain is built from TRBV15 and TRBJ1-5, with a weak D call TRBD1 (5 bases). The CDR3 has 15 amino acids. Trimming removed 3 bases from V and 7 bases from J, with 16 bases in between. The germline V gene has CDR1 LNHNV and CDR2 YYDKDF (reference sequence). Here the CDR3 DNA reads TGTGCCACCAGCAGGGGGACTGGGGGGGACCAGCCCCAGCATTTT. Translated: CATSRGTGGDQPQHF.

The chain carries TRBV30 and TRBJ2-3, with D possibly matching TRBD1 (6 bases). Germline assignment: CDR1 GTSNPN and CDR2 SVGIG (reference sequence). The germline V and J ends were trimmed by 2 bases and 4 bases, with 13 bases remaining between them. This CDR3 is built from 14 residues. The CDR3 region has the DNA TGTGCCTGGAGTCCAGGGGCTCAATCAGATACGCAGTATTTT. Translated, it gives CAWSPGAQSDTQYF.

The chain has TRBV6-5 and TRBJ1-4; D perhaps matches TRBD1 (5 bases). V was pared by 3 bases and J by 8 bases, with 13 bases between. CDR3 length: 14 amino acids. Germline V gives CDR1 MNHEY, CDR2 SVGAGI. DNA for the CDR3: TGTGCCAGCAGTTATCACTCAGGGCAGGAAAAACTGTTTTTT. Translation gives CASSYHSGQEKLFF.

This rearrangement joins TRBV28 to TRBJ2-5; 9 bases fit TRBD1. Germline CDR1 reads MDHEN; CDR2 reads SYDVKM. The CDR3 is 16 amino acids. Trimming at V came to 2 bases and at J to 4 bases, leaving 8 bases not matched to a gene. The DNA of the CDR3 is TGTGCCAGCAGTTTACCCGGGACAGGGAGAAGAGAGACCCAGTACTTC. As protein: CASSLPGTGRRETQYF.

The chain uses TRBV2 and TRBJ1-5, with D unclear. This CDR3 is 16 amino acids long. V gave up 0 bases and J gave up 4 bases, with 13 bases separating them. CDR1 and CDR2 (germline): SNHLY, FYNNEI. CDR3 in DNA: TGTGCCAGCAGTGAAGCATGGACTGCGACGAATCAGCCCCAGCATTTT. This encodes CASSEAWTATNQPQHF.

V usage is TRBV19 and J usage is TRBJ1-5; 10 bases are a match to TRBD1. This CDR3 is 15 amino acids long. Germline CDR1 is LNHDA and CDR2 is SQIVND (reference sequence). The V gene end was trimmed by 5 bases and the J gene end by 4 bases; junction bases not matched to a gene: 5. CDR3 residues: CASSLLDRGNQPQHF. The CDR3 DNA sequence: TGTGCCAGTAGTCTCCTGGACAGGGGGAATCAGCCCCAGCATTTT.

This rearrangement joins TRBV18 to TRBJ1-5; D gene ambiguous. CDR1 is KGHSH, CDR2 LQKENI, per germline. V lost 6 bases and J 0 bases, leaving 15 bases between the germline ends. The CDR3 sequence is 16 residues long. The CDR3 nucleotides are TGTGCCAGCTCTCCCCAAGGACTAAATAGCAATCAGCCCCAGCATTTT. Amino acid sequence: CASSPQGLNSNQPQHF.

The chain links TRBV30 to TRBJ1-5; 7 bases are shared with TRBD1. The CDR3 has 13 amino acids. CDR1 is GTSNPN, CDR2 SVGIG, per germline (reference sequence). J gave up 4 bases and V 5 bases, and 5 bases lay outside the gene matches. The CDR3 loop reads CAWGLRGNQPQHF. For the CDR3, the DNA is TGTGCCTGGGGGCTCAGGGGGAATCAGCCCCAGCATTTT.

The DNA of the CDR3 is TGTGCCACCAGCACAGAGGCGGTAAACACTGAAGCTTTCTTT. This codes for CATSTEAVNTEAFF. This chain connects TRBV15 to TRBJ1-1; D is unresolved. Germline V lookup: CDR1 LNHNV, CDR2 YYDKDF (reference sequence). The V gene lost 4 bases and the J gene lost 2 bases, with 11 bases spanning the gap. The CDR3 covers 14 residues.

The chain recombines TRBV3-1 (or the pseudogene TRBV3-2) with TRBJ1-2; D unresolved. CDR3 length: 13 amino acids. V was clipped by 3 bases and J by 3 bases, with 8 bases between them. CDR1 is LGHDT and CDR2 is YNNKEL in the germline V gene (reference sequence). In nucleotides, the CDR3 is TGTGCCAGCAGCCAGAACGGGGACTATGGCTACACCTTC. It yields the protein CASSQNGDYGYTF.

The rearrangement links TRBV24-1 to TRBJ2-2; maybe TRBD1 (5 bases). Germline V lookup: CDR1 KGHDR, CDR2 SFDVKD. CDR3 length equals 16 residues. The V gene lost 0 bases and the J gene lost 0 bases, with 7 bases spanning the gap. The CDR3 is CATSDLAGTNTGELFF. The CDR3 DNA reads TGTGCCACCAGTGATTTGGCAGGGACGAACACCGGGGAGCTGTTTTTT.